This T cell receptor (beta chain) is drawn from a study of CD4 T cells in relation to SARS-CoV-2 and coronaviruses. Study context: Patient ages ranged from 21 to 72, median 38. Of the patients, 7 to 9 were male, a few female, two Hispanic.

There are 15 residues in the CDR3. The germline gives CDR1 SGHRS, CDR2 YFSETQ. V trimming: 5 bases; J trimming: 7 bases; junction bases outside the gene matches: 11. In the case of this clone: As yet, its antigen is unknown.

CEF-cultured naive and memory CD4+ T cell DNA got survey-level sequencing. Only in-frame clones appear in the TCRdb table, and some are missing; sequencing was by immunoSEQ multiplex PCR. Altogether 30,000 to 45,000 clones are present, about 80% being singletons, with the ten largest covering around 7%. The source of this sequence is an adult with COVID-19. Sequencing was done on a sample of naive CD4+ T cells from PBMCs, cultured in vitro. Subset meaning: naive CD4+ T cells isolated by negative enrichment. This chain connects TRBV5-1 to TRBJ2-2, with 7 positions matching TRBD1. The CDR3 nucleotides read TGCGCCAGCAGATACGAAGGGGGCCTGGGCGGGGAGCTGTTTTTT. This codes for CASRYEGGLGGELFF. Full variable domain (missing parts from reference TRBV5-1 and TRBJ2-2): KAGVTQTPRYLIKTRGQQVTLSCSPISGHRSVSWYQQTPGQGLQFLFEYFSETQRNKGNFPGRFSGRQFSNSRSEMNVSTLELGDSALYLCASRYEGGLGGELFFGEGSRLTVL.